Here is one T cell receptor (beta chain) with its context. Its antigen is not known. This table comes from immunoSEQ multiplex PCR, and its TCRdb copy is limited to in-frame clones, with some not included. Of around 120,000 clones in the sample, roughly 91% were seen once. The data stem from a study of T cell responses to AZD1222 COVID-19 vaccine. Points from the study as a whole: Donors skewed white British and female; clonal diversity was possibly underestimated.

The CDR3 runs 13 residues. The germline CDR1 and CDR2 sequences are MNHEY and SVGAGI. With 4 bases removed from V and 5 bases from J, the gap between germline ends came to 6 bases. Researchers grouped second doses given at about 4 or about 12 weeks into one pool. The specimen comprised peripheral blood, sampled 28 days after the second AZD1222 dose. The receptor was isolated from an adult who received the AZD1222 COVID-19 vaccine. V usage is TRBV6-5 and J usage is TRBJ2-6; D perhaps matches TRBD2 (5 bases). CDR3 in DNA: TGTGCCAGCAGTTCGGGGTGGGCCAACGTCCTGACTTTC. Amino acid sequence: CASSSGWANVLTF.